The following is a T cell receptor (beta chain) sequence with its context. Its specific antigen is unknown. Qualities for individual bases were not recorded, and no much larger clone is one base off. V and J are truncated by 5 bases and 2 bases respectively, leaving an intervening sequence of 13 bases. The CDR3, from cysteine to phenylalanine, totals 14 residues. This entry keeps only the CDR3 DNA: 42 bases, framed from base 1. Looking up the germline V gene (reference sequence) yields CDR1 LNHDA and CDR2 SQIVND. Collaborating institutions collected whole blood in K2EDTA tubes following their own protocols. For TCRbeta analysis, collaborator samples were shipped as frozen whole blood, as isolated PBMCs, or as DNA extracted from either sample type. This specimen belongs to a study of blood T cell repertoires in COVID-19 (dated by TCRdb to 2020 to 2022). In terms of the full investigation: Collaborator samples came from the United States, Italy and Spain and covered acute and convalescent phases of COVID-19. The material from the prospective study consisted of cDNA or gDNA derived from T cells, B-cell-depleted T cells, or PBMCs. Deeply sampled blood TCRbeta repertoires from subjects exposed to, actively infected with, or recovered from COVID-19 were included in the dataset. A freely available public database, intended as a resource for researchers studying the immune response to SARS-CoV-2, is where the repertoires were released. Samples came from the ongoing ImmuneRACE study (first 160 participants) plus 1,254 subjects from 6 global collaborators. The sample metadata nearly always contained a de-identified subject ID, COVID-19 status, age in years and sex. Where available, HLA class I and class II types were obtained from metadata supplied by the sample provider rather than from assay-based typing. Results and caveats for the whole study, not just this receptor: The amount of clinical and demographic metadata varied by source and participant and was provided uncurated.

TCRbeta CDR3 regions were amplified from genomic DNA by means of the immunoSEQ Assay, a bias-controlled multiplex PCR. The authors processed their data as follows. The number of nucleated cells in each sample was estimated from the amplification of reference gene primers within the assay. To quantify the absolute abundance of each unique TCRbeta CDR3 rearrangement, sequence reads were collapsed and filtered. Productive Simpson clonality was computed per sample as the square root of Simpson's diversity index over productive rearrangements. TCRdb took this table from immuneACCESS and kept in-frame rearrangements with V and J called. Such tables lack part of the clones; where checked against another copy, unresolved V genes explain under half of the gap, and the rest is unexplained. The V and J calls and the clone size are those of that table, but D and trimming were determined from the DNA. The sample contains around 170,000 clones, about 87% of them found a single time. The ten largest clones represent roughly 24% of the sample.

The rearranged chain carries TRBV19 and TRBJ2-7, with a tentative D gene TRBD1 over 7 matching bases. The receptor's source is a man in his sixties with acute or convalescent COVID-19. The material sequenced was peripheral blood. In nucleotides, the sequence is TGTGCCAGTAGTGGGGGACAGCGGGCCTACGAGCAGTACTTC. Its protein product is CASSGGQRAYEQYF. Supplemented by the reference TRBV19 and TRBJ2-7 proteins around the CDR3, the complete variable domain is DGGITQSPKYLFRKEGQNVTLSCEQNLNHDAMYWYRQDPGQGLRLIYYSQIVNDFQKGDIAEGYSVSREKKESFPLTVTSAQKNPTAFYLCASSGGQRAYEQYFGPGTRLTVT.